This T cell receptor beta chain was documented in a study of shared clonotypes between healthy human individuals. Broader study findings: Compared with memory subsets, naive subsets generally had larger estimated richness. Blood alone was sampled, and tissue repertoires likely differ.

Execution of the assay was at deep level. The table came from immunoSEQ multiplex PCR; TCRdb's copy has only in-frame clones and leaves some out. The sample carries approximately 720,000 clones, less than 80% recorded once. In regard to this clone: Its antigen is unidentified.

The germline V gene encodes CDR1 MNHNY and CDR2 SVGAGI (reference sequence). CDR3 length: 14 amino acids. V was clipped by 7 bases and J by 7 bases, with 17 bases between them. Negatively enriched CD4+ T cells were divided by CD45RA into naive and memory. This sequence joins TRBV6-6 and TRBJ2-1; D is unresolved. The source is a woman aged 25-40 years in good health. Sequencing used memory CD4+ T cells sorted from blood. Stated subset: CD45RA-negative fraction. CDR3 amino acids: CASTHGEASNEQFF. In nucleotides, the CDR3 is TGTGCCAGCACACATGGGGAAGCGAGTAATGAGCAGTTCTTC.